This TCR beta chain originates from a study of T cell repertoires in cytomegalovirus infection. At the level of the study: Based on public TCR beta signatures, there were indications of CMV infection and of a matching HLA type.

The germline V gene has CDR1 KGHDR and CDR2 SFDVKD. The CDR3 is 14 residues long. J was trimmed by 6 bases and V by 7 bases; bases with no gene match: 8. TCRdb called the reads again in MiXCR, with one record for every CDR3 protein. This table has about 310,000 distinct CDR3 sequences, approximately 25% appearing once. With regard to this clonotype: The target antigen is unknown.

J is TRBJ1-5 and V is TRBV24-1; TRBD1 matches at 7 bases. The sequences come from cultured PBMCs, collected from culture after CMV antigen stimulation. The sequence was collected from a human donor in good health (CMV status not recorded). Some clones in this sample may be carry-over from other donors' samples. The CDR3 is CATSRTGVSQPQHF. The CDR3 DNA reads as TGTGCCACCAGCCGTACAGGGGTAAGTCAGCCCCAGCATTTT.